This TCR beta chain is drawn from a study of early T cells in non-severe SARS-CoV-2 infection. About the study: Sequencing was performed on bulk RNA from unsorted whole blood, leaving chains unpaired. Findings and limits, study-wide: Matching with VDJdb favored anti-spike CD8 responses (missing private and CD4 specificities).

V lost 7 bases to trimming and J lost 8 bases, with 22 bases between them. This CDR3 contains 15 residues. Germline loops: CDR1 SGHTA, CDR2 FQGNSA. A note on this clonotype: What it recognizes is unknown.

Individual cDNA molecules were tagged with unique molecular identifiers. Each CDR3 protein gets one entry after TCRdb re-called the 5' RACE reads with MiXCR. The table lists about 98,000 distinct CDR3 sequences, approximately 15% of them singletons. Material: whole blood. The TCR sequence derives from an adult who was a healthcare worker with PCR-confirmed SARS-CoV-2 infection or an uninfected control (not recorded which). The J gene is TRBJ2-3, the V gene TRBV7-2; weak D call: TRBD2 (6 bases). The CDR3 is CASTTMAEGLTTQYF. The CDR3 DNA is TGTGCCAGCACGACAATGGCGGAGGGCCTTACTACGCAGTATTTT.